One and the same sample provided the 2 T cell receptor beta chains below, sequenced in a study of blood T cell repertoires in COVID-19. Using immunoSEQ multiplex PCR, the repertoire was profiled, and TCRdb retains in-frame clones only, with some absent. The table lists about 370,000 clones, roughly 90% of them singletons. The source material was peripheral blood. Receptors originate from a young woman with COVID-19, enrolled during active disease.

Written as DNA, the CDR3 is TGTGCCAGCAGCTTGGCCGACGGAGATAGCAATCAGCCCCAGCATTTT. Its translation is CASSLADGDSNQPQHF. This chain uses TRBV5-5 with TRBJ1-5; D unclear. Germline lookup yields CDR1 SGHKS and CDR2 YYEKEE (reference sequence). V shed 0 bases and J shed 0 bases, with 10 bases lying between them. The CDR3 spans 16 residues.

This clone was observed once. The gene calls are TRBV18 and TRBJ2-7; TRBD1 aligns across 10 bases. The CDR3 loop spans 15 amino acids. The V segment lost 6 bases and the J segment 4 bases; nucleotides outside the gene matches: 9. CDR1 is KGHSH, CDR2 LQKENI, per germline. The CDR3 coding sequence is TGTGCCAGCTCGTCAATTCCGGGACAGGGGTACGAGCAGTACTTC. Amino acid sequence: CASSSIPGQGYEQYF.